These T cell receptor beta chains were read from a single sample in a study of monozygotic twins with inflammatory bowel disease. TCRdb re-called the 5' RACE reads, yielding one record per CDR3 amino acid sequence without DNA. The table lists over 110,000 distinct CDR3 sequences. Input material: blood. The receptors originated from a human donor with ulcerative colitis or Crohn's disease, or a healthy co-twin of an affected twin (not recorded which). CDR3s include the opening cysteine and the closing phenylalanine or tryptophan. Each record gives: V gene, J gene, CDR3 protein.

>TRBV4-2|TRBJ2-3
CPSSQDDGRTQYF
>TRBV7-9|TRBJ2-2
CASSPFETGELFF
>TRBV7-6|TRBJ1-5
CASSRDTRNQPQHF
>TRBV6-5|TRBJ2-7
CASTPPGASEQYF
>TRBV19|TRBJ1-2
CASTLRQNYGYTF
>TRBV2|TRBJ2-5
CASSYQETQYF
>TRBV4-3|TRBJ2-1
CASSQEADSYNEQFF
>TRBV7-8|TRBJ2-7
CASSLSWTGVSEQYF
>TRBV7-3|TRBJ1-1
CASSVREATEAFF
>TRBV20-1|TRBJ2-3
CSAGMSGGATDTQYF
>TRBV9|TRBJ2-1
CASSGGTGTYNEQFF
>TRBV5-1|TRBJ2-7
CASSWGTETNSYEQYF
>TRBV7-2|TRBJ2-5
CASSLDGGRAETQYF
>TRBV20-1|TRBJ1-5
CSARGGNQPQHF
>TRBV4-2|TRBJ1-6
CASSQESNGLNSPLHF
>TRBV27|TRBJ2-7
CASRNMAPLYEQYF
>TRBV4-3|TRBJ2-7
CASSQAWGSEQYF